This TCR beta chain was documented in a study of cytotoxic CD8 clonotypes in ibrutinib-treated CLL. Points from the study as a whole: Clonality was higher at baseline than in age-matched healthy donors and tracked circulating CD8+ T-cell counts.

As for this clone: The antigen is unknown.

Looked up from germline, CDR1 is MDHEN and CDR2 is SYDVKM. The CDR3 spans 15 residues. Trimming pared 4 bases from V and 1 base from J, leaving 13 bases between. TCRdb's copy holds only in-frame clones and misses some; the assay was immunoSEQ multiplex PCR. The data contain approximately 32,000 clones, roughly two thirds of them singletons. Sample: PBMCs, taken before ibrutinib treatment. The J gene is TRBJ1-1, the V gene TRBV28; maybe TRBD1 (5 bases). This receptor was identified in a human donor with chronic lymphocytic leukemia. This chain's CDR3 is CASSSPRGGNTEAFF. The CDR3 DNA is TGTGCCAGCAGTTCCCCTCGGGGGGGGAACACTGAAGCTTTCTTT.